This T cell receptor beta chain was captured by sequencing in a study of blood T cell repertoires in COVID-19. Study overall: Both acute and convalescent COVID-19 samples were obtained from the United States, Italy and Spain. Sources were T cells, B-cell-depleted T cells, or PBMCs; the material itself was cDNA or gDNA.

Original processing notes: Reference gene primers were amplified, and this amplification served to estimate nucleated cell counts. Produced via immunoSEQ multiplex PCR; TCRdb's table is partial and in-frame only. V, J and clone size derive from that table, while D and trimming were established from the DNA sequence. The repertoire holds 280,000 or so clones, with about 88% as singletons. The CDR3 covers 14 residues. Germline CDR1 is KGHSH and CDR2 is LQKENI. Trimming cost V 3 bases and J 7 bases, with 15 bases left between them. The V and J genes are TRBV18 and TRBJ2-5, with a possible D match to TRBD2 (5 bases). This TCR was sampled from a woman in her sixties or seventies with acute or convalescent COVID-19. The sample consisted of peripheral blood. CDR3 coding DNA: TGTGCCAGCTCACCGGACTCCCCCCTGGGGACCCAGTACTTC. Translated, it gives CASSPDSPLGTQYF.